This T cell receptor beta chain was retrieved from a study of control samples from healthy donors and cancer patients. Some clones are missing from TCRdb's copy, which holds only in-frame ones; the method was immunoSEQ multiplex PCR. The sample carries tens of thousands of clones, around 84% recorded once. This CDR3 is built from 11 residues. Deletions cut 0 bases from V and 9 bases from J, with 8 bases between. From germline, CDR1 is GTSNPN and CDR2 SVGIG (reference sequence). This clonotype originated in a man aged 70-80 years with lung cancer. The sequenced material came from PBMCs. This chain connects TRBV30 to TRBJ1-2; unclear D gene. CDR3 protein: CAWSVSRSYTF. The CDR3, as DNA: TGTGCCTGGAGTGTAAGTAGAAGCTACACCTTC. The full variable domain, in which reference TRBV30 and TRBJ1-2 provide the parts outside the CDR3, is SQTIHQWPATLVQPVGSPLSLECTVEGTSNPNLYWYRQAAGRGLQLLFYSVGIGQISSEVPQNLSASRPQDRQFILSSKKLLLSDSGFYLCAWSVSRSYTFGSGTRLTVV.